Sequencing of this T cell receptor beta chain was carried out in a study of T cells in women clearing cervical HPV infection. Comment on this clone: Antigen: not known. The read gets to within 3 residues of the CDR3 end, and the germline J gene fills in the rest.

Study outcomes and limitations: Richness plus V gene abundances separated cases from controls with AUC 0.8 to 0.85.

immunoSEQ multiplex PCR used an average of around 1,200 ng genomic DNA. Clones were sequenced by immunoSEQ multiplex PCR, and TCRdb holds only the in-frame ones, with some missing. This table lists 30,000 to 45,000 clones. This CDR3 has 14 amino acids. V dropped 6 bases and J dropped 6 bases, with 17 bases sitting between them. Germline V gene data show CDR1 as LNHDA and CDR2 as SQIVND (reference sequence). The TCR comes from a woman aged 18 to 75 with a cervical HPV16 infection that either progressed to CIN3+ or cleared (not recorded which). The chain is built from TRBV19 and TRBJ2-5; perhaps TRBD2 as D (7 bases). Input material: blood buffy coat. CDR3 region: CASSTTGGPKTQYF. The sequenced part of the CDR3 DNA is TGTGCCAGTAGCACAACCGGGGGGCCGAAGACC.